The sequence of this T cell receptor beta chain was determined in a study of liver allograft versus peripheral blood T cells. Turning to the study itself: Comparative analysis was performed on T cell receptor repertoires from transplanted livers and from recipients' peripheral blood.

TCRdb re-called the reads with MiXCR, one entry per CDR3 protein. Here the sample spans just over 5,000 distinct CDR3 sequences, around 17% being singletons. Study-wide points: Reports indicated that T cell receptor repertoires inside liver allografts differed from those in peripheral blood.

CDR3 length: 14 amino acids. The germline CDR1 and CDR2 sequences are MNHEY and SMNVEV (reference sequence). Trimming took 0 bases from V and 0 from J, leaving 5 bases between them. This clonotype is termed medium-sized. Antigen specificity is unknown. This chain joins TRBV27 and TRBJ1-2; D remains ambiguous. This TCR was recovered from a human patient who had a liver transplant. Some T cells here may be from the graft donor. The CDR3 spells CASSLSETNYGYTF. CDR3 bases: TGTGCCAGCAGTTTATCTGAGACTAACTATGGCTACACCTTC.